The 15 T cell receptor beta chains below all came from one sample that was sequenced in a study of T cell changes during pregnancy in multiple sclerosis. The method was immunoSEQ multiplex PCR; TCRdb's version includes in-frame clones alone and lacks a portion of them. The top ten clones hold roughly 4% of a sample with approximately 88,000 clones, approximately 92% of them seen once. The sequences come from peripheral blood, collected in the first trimester of pregnancy. Receptor source: a female donor with multiple sclerosis, enrolled in a pregnancy study.

The J gene is TRBJ1-5, the V gene TRBV7-8; 10 bases match TRBD1. Germline V lookup: CDR1 SGHVS, CDR2 FQNEAQ. There are 18 residues in the CDR3. V was pared by 0 bases and J by 1 base, with 6 bases of the junction left unmatched. This CDR3 is CASSLARTGGMSNQPQHF. The CDR3 coding sequence is TGTGCCAGCAGCTTAGCCCGGACAGGGGGGATGAGCAATCAGCCCCAGCATTTT.

J is TRBJ1-2 and V is TRBV4-1, with D maybe TRBD1 (6 bases). V lost 11 bases, J lost 3 bases, and 16 bases lay in between. This CDR3 is built from 13 residues. Germline V gene lookup returns CDR1 MGHRA and CDR2 YSYEKL. The CDR3 nucleotides read TGCGCCGTAAGGACAGTGGGAGACTATGGCTACACCTTC. It encodes CAVRTVGDYGYTF.

This clone has a handful of counts. The V call is TRBV7-8, the J call TRBJ1-1; 11 bases align to TRBD1. CDR3 size: 17 residues. V gave up 5 bases and J gave up 4 bases; unmatched junction bases: 12. Per the germline V gene, CDR1 is SGHVS and CDR2 is FQNEAQ. This CDR3 reads CASSTPGQGVLGTEAFF. In nucleotides, the CDR3 is TGTGCCAGCAGCACACCGGGACAGGGGGTTCTGGGCACTGAAGCTTTCTTT.

The J gene is TRBJ1-5, the V gene TRBV6-6; the D gene is possibly TRBD1 (6 bases). Trimming removed 8 bases from V and 0 bases from J, with 17 bases in between. The CDR3 length is 16 residues. Germline V gives CDR1 MNHNY, CDR2 SVGAGI (reference sequence). CDR3 residues: CASGETGQRSNQPQHF. The CDR3 region has the DNA TGTGCCAGCGGAGAAACCGGACAGCGTAGCAATCAGCCCCAGCATTTT.

This chain connects TRBV11-2 to TRBJ2-2; 7 bases align to TRBD2. Germline lookup yields CDR1 SGHAT and CDR2 FQNNGV. The CDR3 consists of 15 residues. The trim removed 1 base at V and 7 bases at J, leaving 6 bases unmatched. Here the CDR3 DNA reads TGTGCCAGCAGCTTAGTAGGACTAGTGGGCGGGGAGCTGTTTTTT. Translating gives CASSLVGLVGGELFF.

The chain couples TRBV4-2 to TRBJ2-6, with 8 bases that match TRBD1. Germline lookup yields CDR1 LGHNA and CDR2 YNFKEQ. V lost 1 base and J lost 1; bases outside the gene matches: 9. This CDR3 contains 19 residues. The CDR3 sequence is CASSQVLSGQGSGANVLTF. In DNA form, the CDR3 reads TGTGCCAGCAGCCAAGTACTTTCTGGACAGGGATCTGGGGCCAACGTCCTGACTTTC.

The V call is TRBV25-1, the J call TRBJ2-1, with a possible D match to TRBD2 (5 bases). The CDR3 runs to 15 residues. Germline lookup yields CDR1 MGHDK and CDR2 SYGVNS. V shed 3 bases and J shed 3 bases, with 12 bases lying between them. The CDR3: CASSDSSGNYNEQFF. The CDR3 DNA reads as TGTGCCAGCAGTGATTCCAGCGGAAACTACAATGAGCAGTTCTTC.

The chain joins TRBV5-4 to TRBJ1-1; TRBD1 is a possible D gene (5 bases). The V gene's germline CDR1 is SGHNT and CDR2 YYREEE (reference sequence). The V end lost 5 bases, the J end lost 3 bases, and 17 bases lay between the germline ends. The CDR3 contains 15 residues. CDR3 in DNA: TGTGCCAGCAGTCGGGACGCCCGGGGGGACACTGAAGCTTTCTTT. The encoded protein is CASSRDARGDTEAFF.

The chain links TRBV27 to TRBJ2-7, with D perhaps matching TRBD2 (7 bases). V shed 3 bases and J shed 5 bases, with 8 bases lying between them. Germline-derived CDR1 and CDR2 are MNHEY and SMNVEV (reference sequence). The CDR3 spans 12 residues. The CDR3 coding sequence is TGTGCCAGCAGTTTCGGGGGGCACGAGCAGTACTTC. Its translation is CASSFGGHEQYF.

The chain recombines TRBV5-1 with TRBJ2-7; 7 nucleotides line up with TRBD1. Trimming at V came to 0 bases and at J to 1 base, leaving 7 bases not matched to a gene. This CDR3 has 16 residues. Germline V gives CDR1 SGHRS, CDR2 YFSETQ. The CDR3 DNA reads as TGCGCCAGCAGCTTGGTAGGGGGACAGCGGTCCTACGAGCAGTACTTC. This gives the protein CASSLVGGQRSYEQYF.

V and J are TRBV5-6 and TRBJ2-5; the match to TRBD1 covers 7 bases. V lost 2 bases and J lost 5; bases outside the gene matches: 6. CDR1 is SGHDT, CDR2 YYEEEE, per germline. The CDR3 is 14 amino acids. CDR3 sequence: CASSLNRGGETQYF. The CDR3 bases are TGTGCCAGCAGCTTAAACAGGGGCGGGGAGACCCAGTACTTC.

The genes are TRBV5-6 and TRBJ1-1; D unresolved. V lost 0 bases to trimming and J lost 5 bases, with 11 bases between them. The CDR3 runs to 14 residues. CDR1 is SGHDT, CDR2 YYEEEE, per germline. The CDR3 region has the DNA TGTGCCAGCAGCTTGGATCAGGTTCATACTGAAGCTTTCTTT. This codes for CASSLDQVHTEAFF.

The sample holds one count of this clone. CDR3: CASSVGGGAPETQYF. The CDR3 DNA sequence: TGTGCCAGCAGCGTAGGCGGGGGGGCCCCGGAGACCCAGTACTTC. This chain links TRBV9 with TRBJ2-5; 9 nucleotides match TRBD2. Germline CDR1 SGDLS, CDR2 YYNGEE. The CDR3 runs 15 residues. V lost 0 bases and J lost 5; bases outside the gene matches: 5.

The chain employs TRBV30 and TRBJ2-7, with 9 bases fitting TRBD1. This CDR3 is 15 amino acids long. Germline lookup yields CDR1 GTSNPN and CDR2 SVGIG (reference sequence). The V segment lost 1 base and the J segment 2 bases; nucleotides outside the gene matches: 6. CDR3 sequence (DNA): TGTGCCTGGAGTGCCGGGACAGGGATACCCTACGAGCAGTACTTC. Protein sequence: CAWSAGTGIPYEQYF.

The chain combines TRBV5-1 with TRBJ1-6; D is ambiguous. This CDR3 contains 15 residues. Looked up from germline, CDR1 is SGHRS and CDR2 is YFSETQ. The V and J ends lost 0 bases and 6 bases respectively, with 10 bases between them. For the CDR3, the DNA is TGCGCCAGCAGCTTGGGGCCGGAGCTTAATTCACCCCTCCACTTT. Translated: CASSLGPELNSPLHF.